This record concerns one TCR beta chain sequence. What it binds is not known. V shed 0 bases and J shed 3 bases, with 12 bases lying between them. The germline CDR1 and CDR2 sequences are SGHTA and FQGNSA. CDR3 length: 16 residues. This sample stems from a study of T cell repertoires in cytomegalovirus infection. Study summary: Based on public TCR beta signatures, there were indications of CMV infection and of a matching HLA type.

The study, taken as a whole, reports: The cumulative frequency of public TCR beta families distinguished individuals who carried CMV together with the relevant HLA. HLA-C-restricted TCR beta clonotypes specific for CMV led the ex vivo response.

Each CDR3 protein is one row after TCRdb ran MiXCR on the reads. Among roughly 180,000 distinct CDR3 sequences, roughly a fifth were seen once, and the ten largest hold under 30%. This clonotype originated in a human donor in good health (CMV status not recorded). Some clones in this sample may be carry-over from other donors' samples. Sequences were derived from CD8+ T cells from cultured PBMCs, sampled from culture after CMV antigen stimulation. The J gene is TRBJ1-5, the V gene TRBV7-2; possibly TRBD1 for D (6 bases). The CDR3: CASSLALGQLNQPQHF. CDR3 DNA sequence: TGTGCCAGCAGCTTAGCGCTAGGACAGCTCAATCAGCCCCAGCATTTT.